Described below is a single TCR beta chain sequence and its context. Its specificity is unknown. This sample was taken from a study of cytomegalovirus exposure and HLA in healthy donors. Study overall: From HLA-typed donors, an early data release held approximately 85 million unique TCRs. Study-level findings and limits: Data from an earlier analysis indicated that most TCR beta V segments were productive either about 90% or about 30% of the time. Most TCR sequences showed up rarely, but some public TCRs showed up in many donors.

Trimming pared 7 bases from V and 0 bases from J, leaving 19 bases between. Germline-derived CDR1 and CDR2 are MDHEN and SYDVKM. The CDR3 is 16 amino acids. With 60 Vbeta and 13 Jbeta primers, the PCR was carried out. Only in-frame clones appear in the TCRdb table, and some are missing; sequencing was by immunoSEQ multiplex PCR. The data hold a few hundred thousand clones, with roughly 84% observed a single time. The rearrangement uses TRBV28 and TRBJ2-7; possible D gene TRBD2, 7 bases. This clonotype originated in a girl aged 5-17 years in good health and CMV-seronegative. The sequencing sample was made of PBMCs. The CDR3 protein is CASMEIRGGPSYEQYF. In nucleotides, the CDR3 is TGTGCCAGCATGGAGATTAGGGGGGGCCCCTCCTACGAGCAGTACTTC.